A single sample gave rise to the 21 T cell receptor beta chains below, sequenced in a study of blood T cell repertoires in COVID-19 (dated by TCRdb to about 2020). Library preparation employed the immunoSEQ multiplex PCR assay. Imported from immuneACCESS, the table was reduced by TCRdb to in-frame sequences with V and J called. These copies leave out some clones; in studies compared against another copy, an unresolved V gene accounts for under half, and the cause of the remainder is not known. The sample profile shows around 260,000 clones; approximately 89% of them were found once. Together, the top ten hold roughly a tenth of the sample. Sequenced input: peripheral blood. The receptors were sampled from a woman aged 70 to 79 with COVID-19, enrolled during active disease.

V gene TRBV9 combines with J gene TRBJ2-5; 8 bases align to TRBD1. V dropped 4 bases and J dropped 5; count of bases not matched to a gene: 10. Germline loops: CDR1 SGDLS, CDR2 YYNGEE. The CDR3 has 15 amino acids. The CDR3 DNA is TGTGCCAGCAGCCCCACAGGGGGTACTATCGAGACCCAGTACTTC. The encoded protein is CASSPTGGTIETQYF.

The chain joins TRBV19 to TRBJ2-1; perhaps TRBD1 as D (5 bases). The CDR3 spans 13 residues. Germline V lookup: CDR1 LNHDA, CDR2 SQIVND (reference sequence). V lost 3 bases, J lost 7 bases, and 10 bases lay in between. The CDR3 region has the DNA TGTGCCAGTAGTATTCAGGGTCTTAATGAGCAGTTCTTC. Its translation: CASSIQGLNEQFF.

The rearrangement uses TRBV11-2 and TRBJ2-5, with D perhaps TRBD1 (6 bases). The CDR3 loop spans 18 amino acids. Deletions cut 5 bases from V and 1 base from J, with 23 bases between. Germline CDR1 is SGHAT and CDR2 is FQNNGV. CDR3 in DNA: TGTGCCAGCAGCAGAACAGGGAAATTTTTGGCGGTCCAAGAGACCCAGTACTTC. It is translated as CASSRTGKFLAVQETQYF.

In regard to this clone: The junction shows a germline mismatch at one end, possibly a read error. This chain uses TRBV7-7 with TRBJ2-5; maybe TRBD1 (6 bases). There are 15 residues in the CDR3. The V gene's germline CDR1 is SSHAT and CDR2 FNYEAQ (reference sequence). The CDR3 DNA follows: TGTGCTAGCAGCTTAGGACAACAGGGTTCAGAGACCCAGTACTTC. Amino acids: CASSLGQQGSETQYF.

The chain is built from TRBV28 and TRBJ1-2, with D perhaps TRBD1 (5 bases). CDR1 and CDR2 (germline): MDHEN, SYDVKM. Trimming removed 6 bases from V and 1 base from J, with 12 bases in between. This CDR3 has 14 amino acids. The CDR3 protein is CASSPTVLNYGYTF. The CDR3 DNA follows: TGTGCCAGCAGCCCGACAGTTCTTAACTATGGCTACACCTTC.

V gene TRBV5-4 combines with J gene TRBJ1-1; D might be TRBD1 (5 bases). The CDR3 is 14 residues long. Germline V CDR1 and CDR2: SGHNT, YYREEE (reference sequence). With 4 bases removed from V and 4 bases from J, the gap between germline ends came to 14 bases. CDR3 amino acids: CASSGIGTGTEAFF. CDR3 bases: TGTGCCAGCAGCGGTATTGGGACTGGCACTGAAGCTTTCTTT. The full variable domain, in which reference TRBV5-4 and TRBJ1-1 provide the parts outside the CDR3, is ETGVTQSPTHLIKTRGQQVTLRCSSQSGHNTVSWYQQALGQGPQFIFQYYREEENGRGNFPPRFSGLQFPNYSSELNVNALELDDSALYLCASSGIGTGTEAFFGQGTRLTVV.

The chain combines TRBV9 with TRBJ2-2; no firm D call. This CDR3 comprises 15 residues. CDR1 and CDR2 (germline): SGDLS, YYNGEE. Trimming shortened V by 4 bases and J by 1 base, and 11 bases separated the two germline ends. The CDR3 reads CASSHTSGNTGELFF. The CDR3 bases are TGTGCCAGCAGCCACACGTCGGGGAACACCGGGGAGCTGTTTTTT.

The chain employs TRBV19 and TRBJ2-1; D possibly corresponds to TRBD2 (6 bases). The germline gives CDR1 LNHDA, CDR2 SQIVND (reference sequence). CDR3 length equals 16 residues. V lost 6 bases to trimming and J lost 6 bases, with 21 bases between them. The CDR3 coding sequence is TGTGCCAGTAGCGGGACTCCGAAGGTGCGCGGCAATGAGCAGTTCTTC. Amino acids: CASSGTPKVRGNEQFF.

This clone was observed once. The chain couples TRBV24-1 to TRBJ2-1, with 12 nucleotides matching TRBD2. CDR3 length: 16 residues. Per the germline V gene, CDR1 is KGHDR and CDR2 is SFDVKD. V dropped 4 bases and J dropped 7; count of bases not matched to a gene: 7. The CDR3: CATSDPSGRATNEQFF. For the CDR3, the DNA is TGTGCCACCAGTGACCCTAGCGGGAGGGCGACTAATGAGCAGTTCTTC.

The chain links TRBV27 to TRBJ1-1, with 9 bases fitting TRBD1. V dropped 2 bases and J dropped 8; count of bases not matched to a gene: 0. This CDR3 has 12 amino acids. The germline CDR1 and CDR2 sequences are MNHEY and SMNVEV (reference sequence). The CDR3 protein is CASSLGTGEAFF. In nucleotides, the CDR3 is TGTGCCAGCAGTTTAGGGACAGGGGAAGCTTTCTTT.

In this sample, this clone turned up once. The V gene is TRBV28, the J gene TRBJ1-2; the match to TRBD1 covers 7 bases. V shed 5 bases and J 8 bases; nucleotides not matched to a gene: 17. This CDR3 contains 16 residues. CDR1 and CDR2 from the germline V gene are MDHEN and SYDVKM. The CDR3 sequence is CASSPFAVTGDSGYTF. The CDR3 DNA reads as TGTGCCAGCAGTCCCTTCGCCGTTACAGGGGACTCCGGCTACACCTTC.

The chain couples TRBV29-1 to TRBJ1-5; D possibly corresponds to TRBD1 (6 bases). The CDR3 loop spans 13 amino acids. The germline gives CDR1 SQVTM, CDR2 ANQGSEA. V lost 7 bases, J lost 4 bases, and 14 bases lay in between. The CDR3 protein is CSAQQGWNQPQHF. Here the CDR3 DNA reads TGCAGCGCCCAACAGGGATGGAATCAGCCCCAGCATTTT. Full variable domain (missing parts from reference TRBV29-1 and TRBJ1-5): SAVISQKPSRDICQRGTSLTIQCQVDSQVTMMFWYRQQPGQSLTLIATANQGSEATYESGFVIDKFPISRPNLTFSTLTVSNMSPEDSSIYLCSAQQGWNQPQHFGDGTRLSIL.

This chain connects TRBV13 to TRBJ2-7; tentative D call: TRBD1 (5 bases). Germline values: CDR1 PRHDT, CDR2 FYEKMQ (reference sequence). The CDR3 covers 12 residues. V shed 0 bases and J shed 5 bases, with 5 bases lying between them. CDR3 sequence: CASSLGGDEQYF. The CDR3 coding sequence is TGTGCCAGCAGCTTAGGAGGGGACGAGCAGTACTTC.

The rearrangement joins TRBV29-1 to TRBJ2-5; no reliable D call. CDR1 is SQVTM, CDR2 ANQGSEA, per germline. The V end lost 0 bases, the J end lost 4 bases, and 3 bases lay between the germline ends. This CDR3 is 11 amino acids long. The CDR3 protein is CSVEDLETQYF. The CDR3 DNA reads TGCAGCGTTGAAGATCTAGAGACCCAGTACTTC.

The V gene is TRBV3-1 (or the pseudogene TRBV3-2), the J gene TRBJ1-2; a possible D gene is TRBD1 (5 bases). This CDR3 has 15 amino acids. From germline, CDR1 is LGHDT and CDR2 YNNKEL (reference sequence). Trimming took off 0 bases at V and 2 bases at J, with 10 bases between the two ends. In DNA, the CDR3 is TGTGCCAGCAGCCAAGAAGGTGGGGGGAACTATGGCTACACCTTC. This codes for CASSQEGGGNYGYTF.

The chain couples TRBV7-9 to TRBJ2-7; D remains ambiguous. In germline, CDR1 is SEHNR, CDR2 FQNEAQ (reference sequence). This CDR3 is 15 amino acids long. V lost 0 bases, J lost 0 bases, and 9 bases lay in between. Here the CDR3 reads CASSLATESSYEQYF. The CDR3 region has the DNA TGTGCCAGCAGCTTAGCAACTGAGAGCTCCTACGAGCAGTACTTC.

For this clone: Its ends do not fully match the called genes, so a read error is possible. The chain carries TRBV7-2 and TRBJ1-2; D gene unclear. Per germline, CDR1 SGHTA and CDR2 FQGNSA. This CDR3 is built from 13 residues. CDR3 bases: TGTGCCAGCAGCCCCAACACATACTACGGCTACACCTTC. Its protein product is CASSPNTYYGYTF.

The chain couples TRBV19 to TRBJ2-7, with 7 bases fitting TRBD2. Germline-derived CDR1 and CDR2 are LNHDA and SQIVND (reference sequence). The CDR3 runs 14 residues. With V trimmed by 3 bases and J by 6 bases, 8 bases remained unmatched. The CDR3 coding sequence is TGTGCCAGTAGTATGTGGGAGGGCCGTAGCGAGCAGTACTTC. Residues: CASSMWEGRSEQYF. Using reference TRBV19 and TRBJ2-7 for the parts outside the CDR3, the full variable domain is DGGITQSPKYLFRKEGQNVTLSCEQNLNHDAMYWYRQDPGQGLRLIYYSQIVNDFQKGDIAEGYSVSREKKESFPLTVTSAQKNPTAFYLCASSMWEGRSEQYFGPGTRLTVT.

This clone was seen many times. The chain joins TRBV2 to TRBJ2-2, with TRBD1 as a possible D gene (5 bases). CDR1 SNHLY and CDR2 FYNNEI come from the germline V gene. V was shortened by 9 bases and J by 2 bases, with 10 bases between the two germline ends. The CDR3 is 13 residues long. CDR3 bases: TGTGCCAGGGAGACAGCCAACACCGGGGAGCTGTTTTTT. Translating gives CARETANTGELFF.

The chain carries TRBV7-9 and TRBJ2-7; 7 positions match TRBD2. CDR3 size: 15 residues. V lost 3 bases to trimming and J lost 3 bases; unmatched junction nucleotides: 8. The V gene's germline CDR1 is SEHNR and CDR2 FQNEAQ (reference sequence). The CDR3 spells CASSFSAAGNYEQYF. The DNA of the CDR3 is TGTGCCAGCAGCTTCTCGGCAGCGGGGAACTACGAGCAGTACTTC.

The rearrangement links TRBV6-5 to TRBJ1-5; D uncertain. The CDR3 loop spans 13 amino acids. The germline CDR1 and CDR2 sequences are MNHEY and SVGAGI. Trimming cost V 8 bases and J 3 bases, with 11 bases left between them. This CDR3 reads CASGPSVNQPQHF. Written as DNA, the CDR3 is TGTGCCAGCGGCCCCAGCGTCAATCAGCCCCAGCATTTT.